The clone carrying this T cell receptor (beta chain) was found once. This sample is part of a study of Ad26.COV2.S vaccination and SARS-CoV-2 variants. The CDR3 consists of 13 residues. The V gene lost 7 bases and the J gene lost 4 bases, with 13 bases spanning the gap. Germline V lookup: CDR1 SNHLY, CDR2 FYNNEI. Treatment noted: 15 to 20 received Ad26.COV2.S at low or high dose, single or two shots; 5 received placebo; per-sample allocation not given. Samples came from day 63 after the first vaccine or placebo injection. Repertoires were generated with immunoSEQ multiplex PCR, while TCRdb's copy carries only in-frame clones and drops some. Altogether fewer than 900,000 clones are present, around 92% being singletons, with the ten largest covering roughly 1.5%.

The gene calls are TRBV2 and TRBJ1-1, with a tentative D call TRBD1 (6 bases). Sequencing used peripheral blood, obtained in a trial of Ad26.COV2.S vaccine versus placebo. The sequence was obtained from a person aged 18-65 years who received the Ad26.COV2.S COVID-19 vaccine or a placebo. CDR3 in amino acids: CASIDRIITEAFF. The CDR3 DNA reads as TGTGCCAGCATCGACAGGATTATCACTGAAGCTTTCTTT.